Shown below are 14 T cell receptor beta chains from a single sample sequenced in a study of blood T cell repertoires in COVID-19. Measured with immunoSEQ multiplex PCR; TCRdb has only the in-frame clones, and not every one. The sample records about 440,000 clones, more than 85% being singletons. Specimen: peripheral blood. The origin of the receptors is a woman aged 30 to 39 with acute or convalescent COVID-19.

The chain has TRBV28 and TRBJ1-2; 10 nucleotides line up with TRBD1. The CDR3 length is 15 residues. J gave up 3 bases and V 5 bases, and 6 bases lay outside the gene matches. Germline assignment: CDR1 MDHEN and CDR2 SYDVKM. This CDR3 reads CASSARQGAHYGYTF. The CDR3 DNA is TGTGCCAGCAGTGCCAGACAGGGGGCACACTATGGCTACACCTTC.

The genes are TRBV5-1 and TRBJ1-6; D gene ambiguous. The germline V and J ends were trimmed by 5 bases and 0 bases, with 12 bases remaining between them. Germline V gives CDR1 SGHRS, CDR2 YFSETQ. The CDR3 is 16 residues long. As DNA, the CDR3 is TGCGCCAGCAGTACCGCCCGGGACTCCTATAATTCACCCCTCCACTTT. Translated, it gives CASSTARDSYNSPLHF.

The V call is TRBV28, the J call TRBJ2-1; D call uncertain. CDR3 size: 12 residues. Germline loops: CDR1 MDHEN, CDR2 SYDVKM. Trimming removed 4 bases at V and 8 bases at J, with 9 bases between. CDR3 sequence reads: CASSYTLYEQFF. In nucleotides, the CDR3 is TGTGCCAGCAGTTACACCTTATATGAGCAGTTCTTC.

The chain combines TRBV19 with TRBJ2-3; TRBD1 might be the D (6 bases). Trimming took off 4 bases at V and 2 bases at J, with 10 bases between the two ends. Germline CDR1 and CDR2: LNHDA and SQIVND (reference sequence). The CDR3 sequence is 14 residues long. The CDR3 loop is CASSTTGNTDTQYF. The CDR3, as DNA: TGTGCCAGTAGTACGACAGGTAACACAGATACGCAGTATTTT.

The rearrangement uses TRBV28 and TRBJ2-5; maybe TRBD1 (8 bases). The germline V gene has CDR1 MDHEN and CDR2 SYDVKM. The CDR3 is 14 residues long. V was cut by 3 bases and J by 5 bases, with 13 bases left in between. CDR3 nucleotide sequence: TGTGCCAGCAGTTTTCACAGGGGGGGGGAGACCCAGTACTTC. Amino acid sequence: CASSFHRGGETQYF.

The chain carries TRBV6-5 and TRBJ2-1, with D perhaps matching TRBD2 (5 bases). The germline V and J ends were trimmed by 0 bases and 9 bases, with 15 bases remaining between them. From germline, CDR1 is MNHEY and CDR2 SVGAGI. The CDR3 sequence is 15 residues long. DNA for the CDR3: TGTGCCAGCAGTTACTCGGTTGAGGGAAAAGGTGAGCAGTTCTTC. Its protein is CASSYSVEGKGEQFF.

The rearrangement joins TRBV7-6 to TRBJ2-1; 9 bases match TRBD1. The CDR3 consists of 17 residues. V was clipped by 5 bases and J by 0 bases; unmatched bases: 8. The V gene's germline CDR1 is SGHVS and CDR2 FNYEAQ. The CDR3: CASSPRQGESSYNEQFF. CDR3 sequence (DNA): TGTGCCAGCAGCCCCCGACAGGGGGAAAGCTCCTACAATGAGCAGTTCTTC.

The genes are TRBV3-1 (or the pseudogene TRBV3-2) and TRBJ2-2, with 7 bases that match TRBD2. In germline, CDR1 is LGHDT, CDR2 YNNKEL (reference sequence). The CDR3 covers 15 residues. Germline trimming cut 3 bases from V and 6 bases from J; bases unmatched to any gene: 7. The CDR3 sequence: CASSHLTSESGELFF. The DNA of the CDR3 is TGTGCCAGCAGCCACTTAACTAGCGAATCCGGGGAGCTGTTTTTT.

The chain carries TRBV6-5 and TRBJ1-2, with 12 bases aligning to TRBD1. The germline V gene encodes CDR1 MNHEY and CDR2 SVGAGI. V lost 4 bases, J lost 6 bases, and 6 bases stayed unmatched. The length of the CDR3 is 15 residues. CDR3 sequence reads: CASSSPGQGAHGYTF. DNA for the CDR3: TGTGCCAGCAGTTCCCCGGGACAGGGGGCTCATGGCTACACCTTC.

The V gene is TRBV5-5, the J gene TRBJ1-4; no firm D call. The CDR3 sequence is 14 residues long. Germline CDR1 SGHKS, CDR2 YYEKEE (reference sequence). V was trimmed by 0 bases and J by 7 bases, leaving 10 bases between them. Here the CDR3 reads CASSLGQFGEKLFF. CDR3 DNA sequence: TGTGCCAGCAGCTTGGGTCAGTTTGGTGAAAAACTGTTTTTT.

CDR3 residues: CASSFRGGAGFIEQYF. The CDR3 nucleotides are TGCGCCAGCAGCTTCCGGGGGGGAGCGGGGTTTATCGAGCAGTACTTC. The chain has TRBV5-1 and TRBJ2-7; TRBD2 agrees at 8 bases. Unmatched junction bases numbered 13, after V lost 2 bases and J lost 6 bases. CDR1 and CDR2 (germline): SGHRS, YFSETQ. This CDR3 comprises 16 residues.

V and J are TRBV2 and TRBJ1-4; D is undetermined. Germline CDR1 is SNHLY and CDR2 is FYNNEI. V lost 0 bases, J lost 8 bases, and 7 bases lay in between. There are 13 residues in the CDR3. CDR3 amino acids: CASSEAFREKLFF. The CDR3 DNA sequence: TGTGCCAGCAGTGAAGCTTTCCGGGAAAAACTGTTTTTT.

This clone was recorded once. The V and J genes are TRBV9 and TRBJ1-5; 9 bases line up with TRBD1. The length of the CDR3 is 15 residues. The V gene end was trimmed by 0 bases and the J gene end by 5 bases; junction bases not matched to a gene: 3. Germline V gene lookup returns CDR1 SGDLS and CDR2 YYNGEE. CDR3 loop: CASSVDGTGHQPQHF. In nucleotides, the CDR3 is TGTGCCAGCAGCGTAGACGGGACAGGGCATCAGCCCCAGCATTTT. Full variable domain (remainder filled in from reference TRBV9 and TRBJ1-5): DSGVTQTPKHLITATGQRVTLRCSPRSGDLSVYWYQQSLDQGLQFLIQYYNGEERAKGNILERFSAQQFPDLHSELNLSSLELGDSALYFCASSVDGTGHQPQHFGDGTRLSIL.

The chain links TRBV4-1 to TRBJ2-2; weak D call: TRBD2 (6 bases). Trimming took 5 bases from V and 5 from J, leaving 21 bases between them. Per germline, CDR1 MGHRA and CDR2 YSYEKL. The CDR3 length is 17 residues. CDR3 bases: TGCGCCAGCAGCACCCTCGACTCCTCCCGGGGGACCGGGGAGCTGTTTTTT. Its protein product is CASSTLDSSRGTGELFF.